Below, 2 T cell receptor beta chains from the same sample are listed, as sequenced in a study of post-analysis software for immune sequencing data. Points from the study as a whole: The study found TRBV5-6, TRBV5-1 and TRBV20-1 among four to six TRBV segments more frequent in patients than controls.

These receptors' antigens are unknown. Built from TCR beta cDNA, the libraries had unique molecular identifiers in them. A single record per CDR3 protein comes from TCRdb applying MiXCR to the PCR reads. Counted here are 350,000 to 500,000 distinct CDR3 sequences, 30% to 40% occurring once; the ten biggest clones make up less than 10%. The sample comprised blood. Every receptor here comes from a girl aged 2-10 years with multiple sclerosis.

The table lists this clonotype with a few counts. J is TRBJ2-7 and V is TRBV3-1, with D hard to call. V lost 0 bases to trimming and J lost 2 bases, with 11 bases between them. In germline, CDR1 is LGHDT, CDR2 YNNKEL (reference sequence). The CDR3 runs to 15 residues. CDR3 nucleotides: TGTGCCAGCAGCCAAGATATCGGCAGAACCTACGAGCAGTACTTC. This gives the protein CASSQDIGRTYEQYF.

This clonotype showed up just a few times. The chain recombines TRBV7-3 with TRBJ2-1; D is ambiguous. V was pared by 2 bases and J by 9 bases, with 17 bases between. Germline values: CDR1 SGHTA, CDR2 FQGTGA. The CDR3 extends over 15 amino acids. The CDR3 is CASSLRNSYLSEQFF. In nucleotides, the CDR3 is TGTGCCAGCAGCTTACGTAATAGTTATTTGAGTGAGCAGTTCTTC. The whole variable domain, remainder taken from reference TRBV7-3 and TRBJ2-1, is GAGVSQTPSNKVTEKGKYVELRCDPISGHTALYWYRQSLGQGPEFLIYFQGTGAADDSGLPNDRFFAVRPEGSVSTLKIQRTERGDSAVYLCASSLRNSYLSEQFFGPGTRLTVL.